This TCR beta chain was captured in a study of blood T cell repertoires in COVID-19. Whole-study context: Italy, Spain and the United States were the sources of the convalescent and acute COVID-19 samples. In each case, the material was cDNA or gDNA derived from T cells, B-cell-depleted T cells, or PBMCs.

The V gene lost 3 bases and the J gene lost 0 bases, with 11 bases spanning the gap. The CDR3 spans 16 residues. Germline CDR1 MNHEY, CDR2 SMNVEV (reference sequence). Profiling relied on immunoSEQ multiplex PCR, and the TCRdb table lists in-frame clones only, not all of them. The sample has tens of thousands of clones; 77% are singletons. Seattle's enrolled individuals joined amid active infection and were then monitored longitudinally. This clone came up a few times. This TCR came from a man between 65 and 85 years old with COVID-19, enrolled during active disease. The sample comprised peripheral blood. V gene TRBV27 combines with J gene TRBJ2-2; D perhaps matches TRBD2 (5 bases). The CDR3 region is CASSFVERTNTGELFF. As DNA, the CDR3 is TGTGCCAGCAGTTTTGTAGAGCGGACGAACACCGGGGAGCTGTTTTTT.